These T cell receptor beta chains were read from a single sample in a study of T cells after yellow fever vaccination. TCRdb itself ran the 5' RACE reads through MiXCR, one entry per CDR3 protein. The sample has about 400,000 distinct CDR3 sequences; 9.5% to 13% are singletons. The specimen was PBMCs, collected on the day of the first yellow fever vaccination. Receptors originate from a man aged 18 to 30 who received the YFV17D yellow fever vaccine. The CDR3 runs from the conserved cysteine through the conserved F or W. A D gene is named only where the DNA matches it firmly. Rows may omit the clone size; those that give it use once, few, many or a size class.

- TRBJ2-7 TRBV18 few CASSPGQATFEQYF TGTGCCAGCTCACCGGGCCAGGCTACATTTGAGCAGTACTTC
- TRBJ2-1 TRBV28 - CASGLMKGRVNEQFF TGTGCCAGCGGGTTGATGAAGGGGCGCGTGAATGAGCAGTTCTTC
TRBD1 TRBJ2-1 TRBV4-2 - CASSQEIGTGGNEQFF TGTGCCAGCAGCCAGGAAATCGGGACAGGGGGCAATGAGCAGTTCTTC
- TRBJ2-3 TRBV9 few CASSVGAGATDTQYF TGTGCCAGCAGCGTAGGGGCAGGTGCCACAGATACGCAGTATTTT
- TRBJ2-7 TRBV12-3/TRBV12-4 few CASSFNQRGEQYF TGTGCCAGCAGTTTTAATCAGAGGGGAGAGCAGTACTTC
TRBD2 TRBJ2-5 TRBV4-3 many CASSQAGLAPETQYF TGCGCCAGCAGCCAAGCCGGACTAGCCCCAGAGACCCAGTACTTC
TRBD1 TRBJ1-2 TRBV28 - CASSSGDRVGYGYTF TGTGCCAGCAGTTCTGGGGACAGGGTCGGCTATGGCTACACCTTC
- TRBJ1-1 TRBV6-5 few CASRGAGTAFF TGTGCCAGCCGAGGGGCAGGGACTGCTTTCTTT
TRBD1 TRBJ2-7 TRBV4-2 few CASSQDGPRQGFYEQYF TGTGCCAGCAGCCAAGATGGTCCCCGACAGGGATTCTACGAGCAGTACTTC
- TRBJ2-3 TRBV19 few CASSVGIEGDTQYF TGTGCCAGTAGTGTGGGGATAGAGGGAGATACGCAGTATTTT
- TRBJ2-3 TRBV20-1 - CSAMIPGTDTQYF TGCAGTGCTATGATACCCGGCACAGATACGCAGTATTTT
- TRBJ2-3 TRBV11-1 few CASSPLVTGTDTQYF TGTGCCAGCAGCCCACTAGTGACGGGCACAGATACGCAGTATTTT
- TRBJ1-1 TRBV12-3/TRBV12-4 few CASSVNAGASGEAFF TGTGCCAGCAGTGTAAACGCGGGGGCGTCTGGTGAAGCTTTCTTT
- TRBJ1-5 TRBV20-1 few CSAGDLANQPQHF TGCAGTGCCGGGGACCTGGCCAATCAGCCCCAGCATTTT
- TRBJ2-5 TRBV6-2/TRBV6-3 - CASSYVATQETQYF TGTGCCAGCAGTTACGTTGCGACCCAAGAGACCCAGTACTTC
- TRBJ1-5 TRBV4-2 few CASSQDLASQPQHF TGTGCCAGCAGCCAAGATCTTGCAAGTCAGCCCCAGCATTTT
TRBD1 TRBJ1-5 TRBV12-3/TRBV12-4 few CASRGTGQQPQHF TGTGCCAGCAGGGGGACAGGACAACAGCCCCAGCATTTT
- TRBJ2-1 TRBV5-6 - CASSRDTINEQFF TGTGCCAGCAGCCGGGACACCATCAATGAGCAGTTCTTC
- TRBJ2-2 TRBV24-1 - CATSQVLNTGELFF TGTGCCACCAGTCAGGTTCTGAACACCGGGGAGCTGTTTTTT
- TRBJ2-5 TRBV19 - CASSTDGKETQYF TGTGCCAGTAGTACAGACGGAAAAGAGACCCAGTACTTC
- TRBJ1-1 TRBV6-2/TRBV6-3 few CASRYSRAATEAFF TGTGCCAGCAGATACTCTCGGGCAGCCACTGAAGCTTTCTTT
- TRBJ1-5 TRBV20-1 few CSAEGSNQPQHF TGCAGTGCTGAGGGCAGCAATCAGCCCCAGCATTTT
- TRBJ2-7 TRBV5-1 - CASSPEVLTSREQYF TGCGCCAGCAGCCCCGAAGTTCTGACCTCACGGGAGCAGTACTTC
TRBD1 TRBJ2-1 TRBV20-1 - CSARRRDRSSYNEQFF TGCAGTGCTAGACGCCGGGACAGAAGCTCCTACAATGAGCAGTTCTTC
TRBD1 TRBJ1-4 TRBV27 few CASSPWTGSGATNEKLFF TGTGCCAGCAGTCCTTGGACAGGGTCAGGTGCAACTAATGAAAAACTGTTTTTT
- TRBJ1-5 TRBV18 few CASSKASNQPQHF TGTGCCAGCTCAAAGGCCAGTAACCAGCCCCAGCATTTT
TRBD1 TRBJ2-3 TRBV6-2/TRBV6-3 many CASRGGSDTQYF TGTGCCAGCCGAGGGGGCTCAGATACGCAGTATTTT
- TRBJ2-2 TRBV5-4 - CASSLGPTTGELFF TGTGCCAGCAGCTTGGGGCCTACCACCGGGGAGCTGTTTTTT
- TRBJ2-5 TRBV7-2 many CASSAYQETQYF TGTGCCAGCAGCGCCTACCAAGAGACCCAGTACTTC
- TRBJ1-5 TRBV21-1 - CASSITTPQWPQHF TGTGCCAGCAGCATAACAACTCCCCAATGGCCCCAGCATTTT
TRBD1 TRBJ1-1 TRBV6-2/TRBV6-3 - CASSLFPTGKNTEAFF TGTGCCAGCAGTTTGTTCCCGACAGGGAAGAACACTGAAGCTTTCTTT
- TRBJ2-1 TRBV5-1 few CASSWKAVTYNEQFF TGCGCCAGCAGCTGGAAAGCGGTTACCTACAATGAGCAGTTCTTC
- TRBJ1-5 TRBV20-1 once CCVLRQAAGNQPQHF TGCTGCGTCTTGCGACAGGCCGCGGGCAATCAGCCCCAGCATTTT
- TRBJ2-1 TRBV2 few CASSEGLGYNEQFF TGTGCCAGCAGTGAAGGGCTAGGGTACAATGAGCAGTTCTTC
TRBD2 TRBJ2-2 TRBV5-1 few CASTTNDAIKASGGTGELFF TGCGCCAGCACAACCAATGATGCTATTAAAGCTAGCGGGGGCACCGGGGAGCTGTTTTTT
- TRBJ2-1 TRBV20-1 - CCARDPTVYNEQFF TGCTGTGCTAGGGATCCGACAGTATACAATGAGCAGTTCTTC
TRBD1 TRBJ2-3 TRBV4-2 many CASSPQGQGSDTQYF TGTGCCAGCAGCCCGCAGGGACAGGGTTCAGATACGCAGTATTTT
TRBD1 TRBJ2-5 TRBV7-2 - CASSSGQGARETQYF TGTGCCAGCAGCTCCGGACAGGGGGCAAGGGAGACCCAGTACTTC
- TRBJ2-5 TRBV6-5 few CASSFPKETQYF TGTGCCAGCAGTTTTCCTAAGGAGACCCAGTACTTC
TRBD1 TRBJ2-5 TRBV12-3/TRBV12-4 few CASSPGQGGTETQYF TGTGCCAGCAGTCCCGGACAGGGTGGCACAGAGACCCAGTACTTC
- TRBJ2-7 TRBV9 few CASSVRGRNLGEQYF TGTGCCAGCAGCGTACGTGGGAGGAACCTAGGCGAGCAGTACTTC
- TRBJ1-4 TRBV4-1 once CASSAGGKGGEKLFF TGCGCCAGCAGCGCAGGAGGGAAGGGCGGTGAAAAACTGTTTTTT